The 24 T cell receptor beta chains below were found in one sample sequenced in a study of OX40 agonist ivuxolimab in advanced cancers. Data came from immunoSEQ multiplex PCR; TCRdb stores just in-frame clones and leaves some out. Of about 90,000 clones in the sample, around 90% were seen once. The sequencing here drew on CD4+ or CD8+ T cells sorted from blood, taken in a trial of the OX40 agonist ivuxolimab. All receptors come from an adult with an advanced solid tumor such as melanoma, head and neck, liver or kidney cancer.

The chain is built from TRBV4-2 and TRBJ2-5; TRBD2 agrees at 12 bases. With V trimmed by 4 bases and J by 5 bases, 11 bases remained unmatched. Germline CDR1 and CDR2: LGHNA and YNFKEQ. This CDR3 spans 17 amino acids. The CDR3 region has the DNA TGTGCCAGCAGCCCCACTCTAGCGGGAGGGCCGGGGGAGACCCAGTACTTC. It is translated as CASSPTLAGGPGETQYF.

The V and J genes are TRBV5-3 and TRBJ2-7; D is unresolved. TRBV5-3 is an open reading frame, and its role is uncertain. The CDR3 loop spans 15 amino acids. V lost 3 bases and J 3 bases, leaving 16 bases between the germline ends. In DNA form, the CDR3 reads TGTGCCAGAAGCTCGGTTGGGCCCAGACTCTACGAGCAGTACTTC. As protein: CARSSVGPRLYEQYF.

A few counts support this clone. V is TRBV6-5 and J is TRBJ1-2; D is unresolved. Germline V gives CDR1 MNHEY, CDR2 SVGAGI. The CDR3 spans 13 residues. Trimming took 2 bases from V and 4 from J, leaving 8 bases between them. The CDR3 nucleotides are TGTGCCAGCAGTTACGAAGGATTCTATGGCTACACCTTC. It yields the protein CASSYEGFYGYTF.

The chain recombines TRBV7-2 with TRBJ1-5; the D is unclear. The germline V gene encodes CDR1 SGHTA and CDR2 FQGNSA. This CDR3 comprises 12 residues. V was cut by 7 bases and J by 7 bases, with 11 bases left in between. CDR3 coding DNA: TGTGCCAGCAACCAACTTGACCAGCCCCAGCATTTT. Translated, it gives CASNQLDQPQHF.

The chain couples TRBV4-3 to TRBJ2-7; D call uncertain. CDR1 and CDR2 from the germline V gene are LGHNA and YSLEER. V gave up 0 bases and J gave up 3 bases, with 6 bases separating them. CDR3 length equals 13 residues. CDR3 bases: TGCGCCAGCAGCCAAGATTCCCGCTACGAGCAGTACTTC. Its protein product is CASSQDSRYEQYF.

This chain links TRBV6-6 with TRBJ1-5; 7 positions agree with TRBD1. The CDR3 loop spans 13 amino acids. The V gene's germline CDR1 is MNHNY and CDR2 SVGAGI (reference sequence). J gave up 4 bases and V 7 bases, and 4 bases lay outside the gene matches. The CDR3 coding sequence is TGTGCCAGCACCACGGACAGGAATCAGCCCCAGCATTTT. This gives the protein CASTTDRNQPQHF.

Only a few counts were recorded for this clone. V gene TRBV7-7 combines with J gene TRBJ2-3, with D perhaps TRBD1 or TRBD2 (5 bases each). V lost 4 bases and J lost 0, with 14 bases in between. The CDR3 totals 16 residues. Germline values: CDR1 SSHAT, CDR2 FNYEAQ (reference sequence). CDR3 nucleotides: TGTGCCAGCAGCTCCGGGGCAGGGCTTAGCACAGATACGCAGTATTTT. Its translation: CASSSGAGLSTDTQYF.

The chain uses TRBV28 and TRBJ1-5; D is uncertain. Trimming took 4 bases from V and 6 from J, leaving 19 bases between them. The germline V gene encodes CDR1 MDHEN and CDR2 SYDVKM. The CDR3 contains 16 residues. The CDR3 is CASSSSGSYKGQPQHF. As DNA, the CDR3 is TGTGCCAGCAGTTCCTCGGGGTCTTACAAAGGTCAGCCCCAGCATTTT.

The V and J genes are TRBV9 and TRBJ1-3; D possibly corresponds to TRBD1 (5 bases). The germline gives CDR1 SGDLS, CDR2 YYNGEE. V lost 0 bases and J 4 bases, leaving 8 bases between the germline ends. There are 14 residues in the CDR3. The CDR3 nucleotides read TGTGCCAGCAGCGTAGTGGGGCGAGGAAACACCATATATTTT. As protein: CASSVVGRGNTIYF.

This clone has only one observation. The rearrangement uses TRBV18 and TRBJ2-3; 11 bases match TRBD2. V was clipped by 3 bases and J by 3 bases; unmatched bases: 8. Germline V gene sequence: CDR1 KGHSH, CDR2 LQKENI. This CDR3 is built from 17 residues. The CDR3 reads CASSPRTSGQPTDTQYF. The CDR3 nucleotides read TGTGCCAGCTCACCTCGGACTAGCGGGCAACCGACAGATACGCAGTATTTT.

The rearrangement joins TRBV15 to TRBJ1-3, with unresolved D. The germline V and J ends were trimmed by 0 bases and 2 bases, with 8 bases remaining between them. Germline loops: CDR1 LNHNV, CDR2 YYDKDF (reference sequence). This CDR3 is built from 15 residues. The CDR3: CATSRDRGTGNTIYF. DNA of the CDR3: TGTGCCACCAGCAGAGATCGGGGAACTGGAAACACCATATATTTT.

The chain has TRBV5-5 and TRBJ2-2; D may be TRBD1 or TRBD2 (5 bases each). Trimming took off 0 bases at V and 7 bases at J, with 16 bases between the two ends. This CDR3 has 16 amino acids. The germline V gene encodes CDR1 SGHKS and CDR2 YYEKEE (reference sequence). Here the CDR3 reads CASSLDGVPRGGELFF. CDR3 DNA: TGTGCCAGCAGCTTGGACGGGGTCCCAAGGGGCGGGGAGCTGTTTTTT.

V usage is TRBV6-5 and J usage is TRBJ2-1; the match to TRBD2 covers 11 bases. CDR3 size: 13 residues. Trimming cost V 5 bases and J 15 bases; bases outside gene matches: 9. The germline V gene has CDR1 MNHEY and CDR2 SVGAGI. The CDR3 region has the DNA TGTGCCAGCAGTCCCCAGACTAGCGGGGAACCGTTCTTC. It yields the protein CASSPQTSGEPFF.

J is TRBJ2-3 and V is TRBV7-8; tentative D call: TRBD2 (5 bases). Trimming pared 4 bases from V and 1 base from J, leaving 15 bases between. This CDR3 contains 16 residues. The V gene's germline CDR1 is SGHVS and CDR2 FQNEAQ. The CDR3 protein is CASSSRTGLRTDTQYF. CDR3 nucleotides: TGTGCCAGCAGCTCCCGGACTGGACTTCGCACAGATACGCAGTATTTT.

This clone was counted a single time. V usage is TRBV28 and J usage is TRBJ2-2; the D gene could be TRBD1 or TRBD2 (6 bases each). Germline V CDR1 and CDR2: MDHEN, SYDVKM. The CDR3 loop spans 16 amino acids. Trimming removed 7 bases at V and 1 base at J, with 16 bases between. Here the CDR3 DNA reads TGTGCCAGCACCTTGGGGGGCGGAGGGAACACCGGGGAGCTGTTTTTT. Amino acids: CASTLGGGGNTGELFF. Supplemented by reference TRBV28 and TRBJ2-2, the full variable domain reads DVKVTQSSRYLVKRTGEKVFLECVQDMDHENMFWYRQDPGLGLRLIYFSYDVKMKEKGDIPEGYSVSREKKERFSLILESASTNQTSMYLCASTLGGGGNTGELFFGEGSRLTVL.

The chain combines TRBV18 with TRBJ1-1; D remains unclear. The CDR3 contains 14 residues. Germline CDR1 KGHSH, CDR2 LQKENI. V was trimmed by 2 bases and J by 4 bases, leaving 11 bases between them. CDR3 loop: CASSPGQISTEAFF. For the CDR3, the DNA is TGTGCCAGCTCACCAGGGCAGATAAGCACTGAAGCTTTCTTT.

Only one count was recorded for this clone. The CDR3 DNA reads TGTGCCAGCAGTTCCAACGGGCTCAACTATGGCTACACCTTC. This codes for CASSSNGLNYGYTF. The rearrangement joins TRBV27 to TRBJ1-2; unclear D gene. The CDR3 extends over 14 amino acids. V was trimmed by 4 bases and J by 2 bases, leaving 11 bases between them. The germline gives CDR1 MNHEY, CDR2 SMNVEV (reference sequence).

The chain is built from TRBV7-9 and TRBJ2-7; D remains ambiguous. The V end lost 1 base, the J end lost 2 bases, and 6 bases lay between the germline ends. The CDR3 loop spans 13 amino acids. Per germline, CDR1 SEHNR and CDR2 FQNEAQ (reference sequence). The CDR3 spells CASSLVATYEQYF. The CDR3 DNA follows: TGTGCCAGCAGCTTAGTGGCTACCTACGAGCAGTACTTC.

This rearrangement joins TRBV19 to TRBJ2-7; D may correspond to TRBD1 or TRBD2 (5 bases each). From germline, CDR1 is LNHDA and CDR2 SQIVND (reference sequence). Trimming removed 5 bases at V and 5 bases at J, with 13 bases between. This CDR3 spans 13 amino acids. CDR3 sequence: CASSPRRGDEQYF. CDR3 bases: TGTGCCAGTAGTCCTAGACGGGGCGACGAGCAGTACTTC.

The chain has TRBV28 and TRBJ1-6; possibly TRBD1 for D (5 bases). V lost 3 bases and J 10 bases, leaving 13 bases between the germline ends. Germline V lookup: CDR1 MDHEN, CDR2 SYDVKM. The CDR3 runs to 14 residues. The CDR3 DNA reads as TGTGCCAGCAGTTTGGTGGAGGGGAACTCACCCCTCCACTTT. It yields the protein CASSLVEGNSPLHF.

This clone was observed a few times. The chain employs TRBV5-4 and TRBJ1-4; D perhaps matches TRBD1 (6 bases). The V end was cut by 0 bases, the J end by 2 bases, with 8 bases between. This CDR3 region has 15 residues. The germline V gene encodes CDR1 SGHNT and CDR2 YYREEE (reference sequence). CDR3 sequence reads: CASSLAGATNEKLFF. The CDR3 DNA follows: TGTGCCAGCAGCTTGGCAGGGGCGACTAATGAAAAACTGTTTTTT.

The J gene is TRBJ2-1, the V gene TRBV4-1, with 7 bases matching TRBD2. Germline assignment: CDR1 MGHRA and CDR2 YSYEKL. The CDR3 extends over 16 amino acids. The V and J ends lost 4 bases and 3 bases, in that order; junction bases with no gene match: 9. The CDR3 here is CASSRGMAGVYNEQFF. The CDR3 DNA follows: TGCGCCAGCAGCCGGGGTATGGCGGGAGTCTACAATGAGCAGTTCTTC.

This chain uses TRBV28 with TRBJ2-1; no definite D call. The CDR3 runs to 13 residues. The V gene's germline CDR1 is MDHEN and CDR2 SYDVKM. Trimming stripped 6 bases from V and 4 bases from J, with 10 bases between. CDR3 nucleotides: TGTGCCAGCAGCGAACCCCGTTACAATGAGCAGTTCTTC. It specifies CASSEPRYNEQFF.

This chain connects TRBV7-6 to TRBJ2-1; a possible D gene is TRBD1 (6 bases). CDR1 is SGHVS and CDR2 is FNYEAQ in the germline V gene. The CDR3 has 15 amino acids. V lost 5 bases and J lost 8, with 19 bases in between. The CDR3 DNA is TGTGCCAGCAGCCCTAACCCCGAGGACAGTTATGAGCAGTTCTTC. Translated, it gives CASSPNPEDSYEQFF.